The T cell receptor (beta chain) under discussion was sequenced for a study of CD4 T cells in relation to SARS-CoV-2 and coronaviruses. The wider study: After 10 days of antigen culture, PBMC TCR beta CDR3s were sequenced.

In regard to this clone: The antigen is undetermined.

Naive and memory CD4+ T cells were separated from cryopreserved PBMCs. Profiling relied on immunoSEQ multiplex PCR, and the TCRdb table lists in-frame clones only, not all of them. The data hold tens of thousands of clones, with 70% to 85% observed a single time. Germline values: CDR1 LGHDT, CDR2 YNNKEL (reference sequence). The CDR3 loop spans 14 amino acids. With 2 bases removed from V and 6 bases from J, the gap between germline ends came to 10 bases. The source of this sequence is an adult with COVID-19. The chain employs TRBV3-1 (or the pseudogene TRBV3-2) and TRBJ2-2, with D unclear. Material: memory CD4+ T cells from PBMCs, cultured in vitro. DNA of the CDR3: TGTGCCAGCAGCCAAAGGTCGGCGTCCGGGGAGCTGTTTTTT. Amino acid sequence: CASSQRSASGELFF.